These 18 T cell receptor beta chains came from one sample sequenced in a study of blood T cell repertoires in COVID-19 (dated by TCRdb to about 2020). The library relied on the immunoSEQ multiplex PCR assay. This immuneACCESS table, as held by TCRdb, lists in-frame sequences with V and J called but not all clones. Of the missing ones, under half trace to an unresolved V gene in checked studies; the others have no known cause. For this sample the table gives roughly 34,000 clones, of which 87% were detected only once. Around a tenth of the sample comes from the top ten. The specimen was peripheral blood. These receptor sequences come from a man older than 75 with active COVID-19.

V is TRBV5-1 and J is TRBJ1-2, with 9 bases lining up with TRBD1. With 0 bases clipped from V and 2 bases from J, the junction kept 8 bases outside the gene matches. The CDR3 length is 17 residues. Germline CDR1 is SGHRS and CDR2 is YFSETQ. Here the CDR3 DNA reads TGCGCCAGCAGCTTGGGACAGGGGGATCCCCCAAACTATGGCTACACCTTC. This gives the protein CASSLGQGDPPNYGYTF.

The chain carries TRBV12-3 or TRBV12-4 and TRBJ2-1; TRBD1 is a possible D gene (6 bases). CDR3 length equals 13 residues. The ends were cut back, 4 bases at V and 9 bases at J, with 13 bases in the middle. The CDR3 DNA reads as TGTGCCAGCAGTTGGGGTGGGGGCGGTGAGCAGTTCTTC. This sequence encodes CASSWGGGGEQFF.

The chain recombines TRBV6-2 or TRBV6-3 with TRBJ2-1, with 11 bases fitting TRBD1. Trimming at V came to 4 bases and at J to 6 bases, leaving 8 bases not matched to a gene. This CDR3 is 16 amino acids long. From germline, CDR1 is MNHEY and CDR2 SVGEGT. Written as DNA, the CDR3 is TGTGCCAGCAGTTGGACCGGGACAGGGGGGATCAATGAGCAGTTCTTC. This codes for CASSWTGTGGINEQFF.

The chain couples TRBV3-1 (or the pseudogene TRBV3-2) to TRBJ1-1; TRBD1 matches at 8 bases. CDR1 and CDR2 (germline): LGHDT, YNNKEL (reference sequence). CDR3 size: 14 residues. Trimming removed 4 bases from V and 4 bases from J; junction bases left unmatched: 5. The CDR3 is CASSLQGGSTEAFF. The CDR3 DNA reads TGTGCCAGCAGCCTACAGGGGGGAAGCACTGAAGCTTTCTTT.

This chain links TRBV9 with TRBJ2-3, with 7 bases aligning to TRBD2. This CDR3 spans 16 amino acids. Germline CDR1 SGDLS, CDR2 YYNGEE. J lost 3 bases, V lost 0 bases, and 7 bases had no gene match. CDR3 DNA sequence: TGTGCCAGCAGCGTAGTGGCGGGAGCGGCAACAGATACGCAGTATTTT. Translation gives CASSVVAGAATDTQYF.

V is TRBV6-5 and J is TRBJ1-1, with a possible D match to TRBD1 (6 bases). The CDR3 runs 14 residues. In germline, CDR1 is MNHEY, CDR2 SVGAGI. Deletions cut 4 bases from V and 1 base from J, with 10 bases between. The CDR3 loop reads CASSLGAWNTEAFF. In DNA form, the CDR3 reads TGTGCCAGCAGTTTGGGGGCCTGGAACACTGAAGCTTTCTTT.

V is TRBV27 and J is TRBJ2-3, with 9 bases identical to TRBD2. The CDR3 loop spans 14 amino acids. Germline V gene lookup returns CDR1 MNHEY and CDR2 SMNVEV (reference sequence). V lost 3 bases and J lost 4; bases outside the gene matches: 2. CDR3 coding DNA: TGTGCCAGCAGTTTCGGGACTAGCTCAGATACGCAGTATTTT. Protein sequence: CASSFGTSSDTQYF.

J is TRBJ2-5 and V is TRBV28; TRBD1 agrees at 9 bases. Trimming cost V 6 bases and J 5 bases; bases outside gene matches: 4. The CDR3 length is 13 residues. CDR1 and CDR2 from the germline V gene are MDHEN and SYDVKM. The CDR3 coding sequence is TGTGCCAGCAGAACCGGGACAGGGGAGACCCAGTACTTC. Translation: CASRTGTGETQYF.

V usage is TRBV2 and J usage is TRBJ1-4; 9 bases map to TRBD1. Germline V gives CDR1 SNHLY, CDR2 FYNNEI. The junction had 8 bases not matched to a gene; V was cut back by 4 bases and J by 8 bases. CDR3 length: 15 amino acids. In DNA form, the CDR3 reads TGTGCCAGCAGTGCTTTCGGACAGGGGATGGAAAAACTGTTTTTT. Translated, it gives CASSAFGQGMEKLFF.

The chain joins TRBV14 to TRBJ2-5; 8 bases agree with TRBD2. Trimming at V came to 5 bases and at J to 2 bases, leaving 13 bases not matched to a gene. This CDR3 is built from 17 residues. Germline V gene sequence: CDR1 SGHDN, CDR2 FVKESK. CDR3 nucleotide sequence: TGTGCCAGCAGCAATGGGGCCATAGCGGGACCTCAAGAGACCCAGTACTTC. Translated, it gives CASSNGAIAGPQETQYF. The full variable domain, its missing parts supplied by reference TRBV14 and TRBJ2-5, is EAGVTQFPSHSVIEKGQTVTLRCDPISGHDNLYWYRRVMGKEIKFLLHFVKESKQDESGMPNNRFLAERTGGTYSTLKVQPAELEDSGVYFCASSNGAIAGPQETQYFGPGTRLLVL.

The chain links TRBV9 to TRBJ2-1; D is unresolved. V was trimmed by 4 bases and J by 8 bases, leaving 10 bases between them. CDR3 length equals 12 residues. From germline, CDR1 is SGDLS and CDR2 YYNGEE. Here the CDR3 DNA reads TGTGCCAGCAGCCCAACGACTCATGAGCAGTTCTTC. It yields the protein CASSPTTHEQFF. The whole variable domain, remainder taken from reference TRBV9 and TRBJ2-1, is DSGVTQTPKHLITATGQRVTLRCSPRSGDLSVYWYQQSLDQGLQFLIQYYNGEERAKGNILERFSAQQFPDLHSELNLSSLELGDSALYFCASSPTTHEQFFGPGTRLTVL.

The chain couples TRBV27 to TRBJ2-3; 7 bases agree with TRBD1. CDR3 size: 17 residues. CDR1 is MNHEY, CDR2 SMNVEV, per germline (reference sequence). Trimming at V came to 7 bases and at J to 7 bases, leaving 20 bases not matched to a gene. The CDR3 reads CASTHNPPDRDRNTQYF. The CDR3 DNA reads TGTGCCAGCACCCACAACCCCCCTGACAGGGATAGGAATACGCAGTATTTT.

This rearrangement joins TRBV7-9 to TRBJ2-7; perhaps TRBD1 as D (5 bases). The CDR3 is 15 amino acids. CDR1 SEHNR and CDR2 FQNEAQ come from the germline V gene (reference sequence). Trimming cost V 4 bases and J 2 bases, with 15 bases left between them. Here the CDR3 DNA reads TGTGCCAGCAGCTATGACAGATCTCGGGCCTACGAGCAGTACTTC. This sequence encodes CASSYDRSRAYEQYF.

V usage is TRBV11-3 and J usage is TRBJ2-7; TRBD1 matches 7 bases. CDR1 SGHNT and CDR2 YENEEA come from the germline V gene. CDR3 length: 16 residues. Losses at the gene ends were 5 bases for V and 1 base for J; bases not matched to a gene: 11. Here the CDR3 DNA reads TGTGCCAGCAGCAAAAGACAGGGCGTTGGGTCCTACGAGCAGTACTTC. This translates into CASSKRQGVGSYEQYF.

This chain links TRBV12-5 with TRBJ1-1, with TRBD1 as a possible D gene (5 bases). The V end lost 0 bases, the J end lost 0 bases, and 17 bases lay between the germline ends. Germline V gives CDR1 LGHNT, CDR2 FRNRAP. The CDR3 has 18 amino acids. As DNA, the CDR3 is TGTGCTAGTGGTTTGGTGAGGCTGGGGCAGGACGTGAACACTGAAGCTTTCTTT. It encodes CASGLVRLGQDVNTEAFF.

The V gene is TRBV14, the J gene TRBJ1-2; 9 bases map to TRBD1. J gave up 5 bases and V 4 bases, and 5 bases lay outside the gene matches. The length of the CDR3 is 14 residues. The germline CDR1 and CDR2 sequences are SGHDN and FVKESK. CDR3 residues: CASSLGTGRYGYTF. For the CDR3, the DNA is TGTGCCAGCAGCCTTGGGACAGGGAGGTATGGCTACACCTTC.

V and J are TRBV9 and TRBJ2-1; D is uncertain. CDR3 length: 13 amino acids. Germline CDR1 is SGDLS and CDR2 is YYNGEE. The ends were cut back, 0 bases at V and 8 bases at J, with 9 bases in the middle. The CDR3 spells CASSVVQFDEQFF. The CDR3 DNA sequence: TGTGCCAGCAGCGTAGTCCAATTTGATGAGCAGTTCTTC.

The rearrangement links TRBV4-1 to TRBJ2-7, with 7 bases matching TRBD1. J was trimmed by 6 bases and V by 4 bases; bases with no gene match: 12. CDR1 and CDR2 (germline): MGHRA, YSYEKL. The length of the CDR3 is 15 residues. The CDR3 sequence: CASSPSDRAGREQYF. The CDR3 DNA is TGCGCCAGCAGCCCCTCCGACAGGGCAGGGCGCGAGCAGTACTTC.